These 10 T cell receptor beta chains originate from one sample sequenced in a study of blood T cell repertoires in COVID-19. Repertoires were generated with immunoSEQ multiplex PCR, while TCRdb's copy carries only in-frame clones and drops some. The sample lists approximately 340,000 clones; about nine tenths were seen once. Sequencing used PBMCs or T cells enriched from blood (not recorded which). Source of these receptors: a woman aged 35 to 49 who had been exposed to COVID-19.

Only a few counts were recorded for this clone. The rearrangement joins TRBV15 to TRBJ1-4; 10 bases map to TRBD1. Germline CDR1 is LNHNV and CDR2 is YYDKDF (reference sequence). Trimming cost V 5 bases and J 7 bases; bases outside gene matches: 10. The CDR3 consists of 16 residues. The CDR3 reads CATSGPDRGRSEKLFF. The CDR3 DNA reads as TGTGCCACCAGCGGCCCAGACAGGGGGCGGAGTGAAAAACTGTTTTTT.

The chain uses TRBV2 and TRBJ1-6; 8 bases line up with TRBD1. With V trimmed by 6 bases and J by 5 bases, 3 bases remained unmatched. The germline gives CDR1 SNHLY, CDR2 FYNNEI. The CDR3 spans 14 residues. CDR3 DNA: TGTGCCAGCAGCGCACAGGGGGATAATTCACCCCTCCACTTT. Amino acid sequence: CASSAQGDNSPLHF.

The chain links TRBV15 to TRBJ2-3; a possible D gene is TRBD2 (7 bases). Trimming took off 8 bases at V and 5 bases at J, with 17 bases between the two ends. Per germline, CDR1 LNHNV and CDR2 YYDKDF (reference sequence). The CDR3 is made up of 14 amino acids. Here the CDR3 DNA reads TGTGCCACCCGCACACGGGGGGCCGGAGATACGCAGTATTTT. Its protein is CATRTRGAGDTQYF.

This clone showed up just once. This sequence joins TRBV6-5 and TRBJ1-1; TRBD1 matches 8 bases. With 5 bases clipped from V and 1 base from J, the junction kept 6 bases outside the gene matches. From germline, CDR1 is MNHEY and CDR2 SVGAGI. CDR3 length: 15 amino acids. Here the CDR3 DNA reads TGTGCCAGCAGTCCCTGGACAGGGAGGAACACTGAAGCTTTCTTT. Translating it yields CASSPWTGRNTEAFF.

The chain uses TRBV19 and TRBJ2-3, with 9 bases that match TRBD1. The V gene end was trimmed by 3 bases and the J gene end by 4 bases; junction bases not matched to a gene: 5. CDR3 size: 15 residues. Germline CDR1 reads LNHDA; CDR2 reads SQIVND (reference sequence). This CDR3 is CASSIGTGRADTQYF. As DNA, the CDR3 is TGTGCCAGTAGTATCGGGACAGGGCGGGCAGATACGCAGTATTTT. Using reference TRBV19 and TRBJ2-3 for the parts outside the CDR3, the full variable domain is DGGITQSPKYLFRKEGQNVTLSCEQNLNHDAMYWYRQDPGQGLRLIYYSQIVNDFQKGDIAEGYSVSREKKESFPLTVTSAQKNPTAFYLCASSIGTGRADTQYFGPGTRLTVL.

The chain carries TRBV12-1 and TRBJ2-5; TRBD1, the table's D call, was not compared with the DNA. TRBV12-1 is a pseudogene locus. This CDR3 contains 16 residues. The CDR3 protein is CASSLYRDRDGETQYF. The CDR3 DNA follows: TGTGCCAGCAGCTTATACCGGGACAGGGATGGAGAGACCCAGTACTTC.

The rearrangement links TRBV5-4 to TRBJ1-2; 7 nucleotides align to TRBD1. Germline V CDR1 and CDR2: SGHNT, YYREEE (reference sequence). The CDR3 is 15 residues long. V shed 4 bases, J shed 5 bases, and the junction held 11 bases outside the gene matches. CDR3 DNA sequence: TGTGCCAGCAGCCCCCCCGGACAGGCGGGGTATGGCTACACCTTC. Translating it yields CASSPPGQAGYGYTF.

The V gene is TRBV7-9, the J gene TRBJ2-7; 10 positions match TRBD2. V was clipped by 5 bases and J by 4 bases; unmatched bases: 8. Germline loops: CDR1 SEHNR, CDR2 FQNEAQ (reference sequence). This CDR3 region has 15 residues. DNA for the CDR3: TGTGCCAGCAGCAAGAGCGGGGGGGCCGGGTACGAGCAGTACTTC. Translated, it gives CASSKSGGAGYEQYF.

The genes are TRBV12-3 or TRBV12-4 and TRBJ1-5; D possibly corresponds to TRBD1 (5 bases). The V and J ends lost 4 bases and 6 bases respectively, with 10 bases between them. This CDR3 spans 13 amino acids. The CDR3 DNA reads TGTGCCAGCAGTTGGGAGGGGAGTCAGCCCCAGCATTTT. Its protein product is CASSWEGSQPQHF.

The chain combines TRBV7-9 with TRBJ2-3, with D possibly TRBD2 on 5 matching bases. Germline CDR1 SEHNR, CDR2 FQNEAQ (reference sequence). The V and J ends lost 6 bases and 6 bases respectively, with 10 bases between them. The CDR3 spans 12 residues. The CDR3: CASSSTGDTQYF. CDR3 DNA: TGTGCCAGCAGTTCCACGGGGGATACGCAGTATTTT.